The clone carrying this TCR beta chain has a handful of counts. This sample was included in a study of molecular identifiers for immune sequencing clone quantification. Sorting was used to obtain naive CD8 T cells (CD8+CD4-CCR7+CD45RA+). TCRdb reprocessed the PCR reads via MiXCR and lists one record per CDR3 protein. In the table there are about 640,000 distinct CDR3 sequences, roughly 21% of which are singletons. CDR3 size: 11 residues. Trimming shortened V by 6 bases and J by 11 bases, and 13 bases separated the two germline ends. CDR1 is MNHEY and CDR2 is SMNVEV in the germline V gene (reference sequence).

This TCR came from a human donor in good health. Some libraries in this study had Jurkat cell RNA spiked in. The V and J genes are TRBV27 and TRBJ1-1; weak D call: TRBD1 (5 bases). The source material was naive CD8+ T cells from blood, with Jurkat cell RNA spiked in. Subset in this sample: FACS-sorted CD8+CD4-CCR7+CD45RA+ naive T cells. CDR3 nucleotides: TGTGCCAGCAGATGGGGCGCGGACGCTTTCTTT. Its protein is CASRWGADAFF.